The present T cell receptor beta chain was sequenced within a study of cytomegalovirus exposure and HLA in healthy donors. On this clone: Antigen: not known.

Trimming took 3 bases from V and 6 from J, leaving 18 bases between them. CDR3 length equals 16 residues. The V gene's germline CDR1 is SGHVS and CDR2 FQNEAQ. It was with 60 Vbeta and 13 Jbeta primers that the PCR ran. TCRdb's copy holds only in-frame clones and misses some; the assay was immunoSEQ multiplex PCR. The sample includes a few hundred thousand clones, about four fifths of them seen just once. Study-level points and caveats: The study recorded 164 TCR beta chains that were cytomegalovirus-associated.

The receptor was derived from a girl aged 2-10 years in good health and CMV-seronegative. Material for sequencing was PBMCs. The chain uses TRBV7-8 and TRBJ1-5, with a possible D match to TRBD1 (5 bases). DNA for the CDR3: TGTGCCAGCAGCTTTTCGGGGAGAGGGGAGGGTCAGCCCCAGCATTTT. Its protein product is CASSFSGRGEGQPQHF.